The 8 T cell receptor beta chains below all came from one sample that was sequenced in a study of cytomegalovirus exposure and HLA in healthy donors. Primers: 60 Vbeta forward and 13 Jbeta reverse. The table came from immunoSEQ multiplex PCR; TCRdb's copy has only in-frame clones and leaves some out. The profile covers about 130,000 clones, with 70% to 85% appearing a single time and around 2.5% taken by the ten largest. Sample: PBMCs. The receptors shown here come from a woman aged 55-69 years in good health and CMV-seropositive.

This clone was detected a few times. V is TRBV9 and J is TRBJ1-2; D may be TRBD1 (5 bases). Trimming removed 0 bases at V and 0 bases at J, with 9 bases between. CDR1 and CDR2 from the germline V gene are SGDLS and YYNGEE. The CDR3 runs 15 residues. CDR3 sequence reads: CASSVGGGTNYGYTF. In DNA form, the CDR3 reads TGTGCCAGCAGCGTAGGGGGGGGGACTAACTATGGCTACACCTTC.

The chain carries TRBV19 and TRBJ1-1, with a weak D call TRBD1 (5 bases). Trimming removed 6 bases at V and 0 bases at J, with 11 bases between. Looked up from germline, CDR1 is LNHDA and CDR2 is SQIVND (reference sequence). The CDR3 spans 14 residues. The CDR3 protein is CASRGGDVNTEAFF. CDR3 nucleotides: TGTGCCAGTAGGGGGGGTGATGTGAACACTGAAGCTTTCTTT.

V is TRBV7-2 and J is TRBJ1-2; TRBD1 is a possible D gene (5 bases). Looked up from germline, CDR1 is SGHTA and CDR2 is FQGNSA. This CDR3 region has 15 residues. V was clipped by 6 bases and J by 8 bases, with 22 bases between them. CDR3 amino acids: CASRSQPQDPGGYTF. In nucleotides, the CDR3 is TGTGCCAGCAGAAGTCAGCCACAGGATCCCGGCGGCTACACCTTC.

This clone was seen a few times. The chain recombines TRBV10-3 with TRBJ1-2, with D uncertain. V was trimmed by 2 bases and J by 6 bases, leaving 13 bases between them. Germline CDR1 ENHRY, CDR2 SYGVKD. This CDR3 has 14 residues. CDR3 loop: CAISEGDWRDGYTF. The CDR3 nucleotides are TGTGCCATCAGTGAGGGGGATTGGAGGGATGGCTACACCTTC.

CDR3 sequence reads: CASSIDRTGNTIYF. The CDR3 region has the DNA TGTGCCAGCAGCATAGACAGGACTGGAAACACCATATATTTT. The gene calls are TRBV9 and TRBJ1-3; a weak D match, TRBD1 (6 bases). Trimming stripped 4 bases from V and 2 bases from J, with 10 bases between. The CDR3 length is 14 residues. Germline values: CDR1 SGDLS, CDR2 YYNGEE.

This chain links TRBV6-5 with TRBJ1-1, with D possibly matching TRBD1 (6 bases). CDR1 and CDR2 (germline): MNHEY, SVGAGI. Between the trimmed V and J ends, which lost 8 bases and 5 bases, there was a span of 18 bases. The CDR3 runs 14 residues. CDR3 residues: CASQVTGGLTEAFF. In DNA form, the CDR3 reads TGTGCCAGCCAAGTTACGGGGGGCCTGACTGAAGCTTTCTTT.

V is TRBV6-1 and J is TRBJ1-5; 8 positions agree with TRBD1. CDR1 and CDR2 (germline): MNHNS, SASEGT. CDR3 length: 14 amino acids. V shed 7 bases and J 3 bases; nucleotides not matched to a gene: 5. In nucleotides, the CDR3 is TGTGCCAGCACTAGGACAGGGTTCAATCAGCCCCAGCATTTT. It specifies CASTRTGFNQPQHF.

The rearrangement links TRBV6-5 to TRBJ2-5; 7 bases are shared with TRBD1. CDR3 length: 15 amino acids. Germline CDR1 is MNHEY and CDR2 is SVGAGI. The J segment lost 1 base and the V segment lost 4 bases, leaving 6 bases of the junction unmatched. CDR3 in DNA: TGTGCCAGCAGTTTATCGGGACAGCCCCAAGAGACCCAGTACTTC. It is translated as CASSLSGQPQETQYF.